This entry lists 3 T cell receptor beta chains sequenced from one sample in a study of cytomegalovirus exposure and HLA in healthy donors. In the PCR, 60 Vbeta and 13 Jbeta primers were used. TCRdb's copy holds only in-frame clones and misses some; the assay was immunoSEQ multiplex PCR. The sample gives 130,000 or so clones, 65% to 80% of which show up once; 2.9% is in the top ten. The sequencing sample was made of PBMCs. These receptors were collected from a woman aged 40-49 years in good health and CMV-seropositive.

This rearrangement joins TRBV10-2 to TRBJ1-5; D is undetermined. V was trimmed by 0 bases and J by 6 bases, leaving 9 bases between them. Per the germline V gene, CDR1 is WSHSY and CDR2 is SAAADI. The CDR3 has 14 amino acids. CDR3 sequence (DNA): TGCGCCAGCAGTGAGTCGCAACAACCTCAGCCCCAGCATTTT. Encoded protein: CASSESQQPQPQHF.

The chain is built from TRBV5-4 and TRBJ1-3, with 9 bases that match TRBD1. V was pared by 3 bases and J by 0 bases, with 7 bases of the junction left unmatched. The CDR3 sequence is 17 residues long. Germline CDR1 SGHNT, CDR2 YYREEE (reference sequence). CDR3 region: CASSSGTGSFSGNTIYF. DNA of the CDR3: TGTGCCAGCAGCTCCGGGACAGGGAGTTTCTCTGGAAACACCATATATTTT.

This clone appeared once. The chain has TRBV19 and TRBJ2-4; possible D gene TRBD1, 5 bases. V was clipped by 6 bases and J by 7 bases, with 16 bases between them. Germline loops: CDR1 LNHDA, CDR2 SQIVND (reference sequence). The CDR3 runs 14 residues. CDR3 nucleotides: TGTGCCAGTAGCCTTTGGACATTGGGGAACATTCAGTACTTC. This encodes CASSLWTLGNIQYF. The complete variable domain, with remaining parts taken from reference TRBV19 and TRBJ2-4, reads DGGITQSPKYLFRKEGQNVTLSCEQNLNHDAMYWYRQDPGQGLRLIYYSQIVNDFQKGDIAEGYSVSREKKESFPLTVTSAQKNPTAFYLCASSLWTLGNIQYFGAGTRLSVL.